This T cell receptor beta chain was observed in a study of cytomegalovirus exposure and HLA in healthy donors. Germline CDR1 and CDR2: SGHDT and YYEEEE. The germline V and J ends were trimmed by 0 bases and 6 bases, with 9 bases remaining between them. CDR3 length equals 13 residues. Study-wide results and limits: Most subjects' HLA-A and HLA-B alleles were reportedly predicted from TCR beta sequences.

The sample holds a few counts of this clone. The antigen is not known. Healthy bone marrow donors formed the donor group. Primers included in the PCR were 60 Vbeta and 13 Jbeta primers. Generated by immunoSEQ multiplex PCR, the TCRdb table keeps only in-frame clones and is missing some. The sample comprises some 100,000 clones, about 77% of which are singletons, and over 3.5% rests with the top ten. Specimen: PBMCs. The chain employs TRBV5-6 and TRBJ1-2; D unresolved. The sequence derives from a woman aged 50 to 60 in good health and CMV-seropositive. Written as DNA, the CDR3 is TGTGCCAGCAGCTTGGTTGGTGAGGATGGCTACACCTTC. Its protein is CASSLVGEDGYTF.